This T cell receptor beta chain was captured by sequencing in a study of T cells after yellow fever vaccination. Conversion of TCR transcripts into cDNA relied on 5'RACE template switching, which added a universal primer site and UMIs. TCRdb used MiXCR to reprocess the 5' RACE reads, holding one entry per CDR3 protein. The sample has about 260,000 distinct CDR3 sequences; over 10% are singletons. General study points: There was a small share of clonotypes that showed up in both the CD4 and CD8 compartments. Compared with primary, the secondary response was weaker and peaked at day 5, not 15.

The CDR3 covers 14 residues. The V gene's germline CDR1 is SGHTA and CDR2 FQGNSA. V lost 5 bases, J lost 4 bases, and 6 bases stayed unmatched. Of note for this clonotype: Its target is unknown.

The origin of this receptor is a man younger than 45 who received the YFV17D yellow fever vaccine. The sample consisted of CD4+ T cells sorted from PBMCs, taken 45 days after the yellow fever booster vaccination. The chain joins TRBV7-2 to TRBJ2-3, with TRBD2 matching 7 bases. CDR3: CASSRTRGADTQYF. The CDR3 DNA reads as TGTGCCAGCAGCCGGACTAGAGGGGCAGATACGCAGTATTTT.